One and the same sample provided the 21 T cell receptor beta chains below, sequenced in a study of cytomegalovirus exposure and HLA in healthy donors. Researchers ran the PCR with 60 Vbeta and 13 Jbeta primers. Only in-frame clones appear in the TCRdb table, and some are missing; sequencing was by immunoSEQ multiplex PCR. The data show 75,000 to 100,000 clones, over 60% seen once. The sequenced sample consisted of PBMCs. These receptors all come from a man in his 60s in good health and CMV-seropositive.

The chain recombines TRBV14 with TRBJ2-1; 10 nucleotides agree with TRBD1. V was clipped by 2 bases and J by 14 bases; unmatched bases: 12. The CDR3 is made up of 15 amino acids. CDR1 and CDR2 (germline): SGHDN, FVKESK. The CDR3: CASSQMTGGLTLEFF. The CDR3 DNA sequence: TGTGCCAGCAGCCAAATGACAGGGGGCTTGACCCTGGAGTTCTTC.

The V gene is TRBV5-1, the J gene TRBJ2-2; 7 bases agree with TRBD1. Germline V gene data show CDR1 as SGHRS and CDR2 as YFSETQ. This CDR3 has 13 amino acids. The junction had 0 bases not matched to a gene; V was cut back by 4 bases and J by 3 bases. CDR3 sequence: CASSTGDTGELFF. CDR3 nucleotides: TGCGCCAGCAGCACAGGGGACACCGGGGAGCTGTTTTTT. The complete variable domain, with remaining parts taken from reference TRBV5-1 and TRBJ2-2, reads KAGVTQTPRYLIKTRGQQVTLSCSPISGHRSVSWYQQTPGQGLQFLFEYFSETQRNKGNFPGRFSGRQFSNSRSEMNVSTLELGDSALYLCASSTGDTGELFFGEGSRLTVL.

This chain uses TRBV27 with TRBJ2-7; 7 bases are a match to TRBD1. The CDR3 spans 15 residues. The germline V gene has CDR1 MNHEY and CDR2 SMNVEV (reference sequence). V lost 5 bases to trimming and J lost 0 bases; unmatched junction nucleotides: 7. CDR3 sequence reads: CASSEGGSNSYEQYF. CDR3 in DNA: TGTGCCAGCAGTGAAGGGGGCTCAAACTCCTACGAGCAGTACTTC.

V is TRBV6-1 and J is TRBJ1-2; TRBD1 might be the D (6 bases). Germline CDR1 MNHNS, CDR2 SASEGT. CDR3 length: 14 residues. The germline V and J ends were trimmed by 5 bases and 1 base, with 11 bases remaining between them. Here the CDR3 reads CASSLTDSNYGYTF. CDR3 in DNA: TGTGCCAGCAGTTTAACGGACAGTAACTATGGCTACACCTTC.

V is TRBV7-9 and J is TRBJ1-3, with TRBD1 matching 9 bases. CDR3 length: 16 amino acids. V dropped 5 bases and J dropped 2; count of bases not matched to a gene: 7. Germline V gene lookup returns CDR1 SEHNR and CDR2 FQNEAQ (reference sequence). The CDR3 here is CASSKGQGETGNTIYF. The CDR3 bases are TGTGCCAGCAGCAAGGGACAGGGTGAAACTGGAAACACCATATATTTT. The full variable domain, in which reference TRBV7-9 and TRBJ1-3 provide the parts outside the CDR3, is DTGVSQNPRHKITKRGQNVTFRCDPISEHNRLYWYRQTLGQGPEFLTYFQNEAQLEKSRLLSDRFSAERPKGSFSTLEIQRTEQGDSAMYLCASSKGQGETGNTIYFGEGSWLTVV.

The rearrangement links TRBV7-9 to TRBJ2-1, with 7 positions matching TRBD1. The CDR3 totals 15 residues. V shed 5 bases, J shed 6 bases, and the junction held 10 bases outside the gene matches. Germline V gives CDR1 SEHNR, CDR2 FQNEAQ (reference sequence). The CDR3, as DNA: TGTGCCAGCAGCCCGGGACAGACTCCGTCCAATGAGCAGTTCTTC. Translating it yields CASSPGQTPSNEQFF. Full variable domain (remainder filled in from reference TRBV7-9 and TRBJ2-1): DTGVSQNPRHKITKRGQNVTFRCDPISEHNRLYWYRQTLGQGPEFLTYFQNEAQLEKSRLLSDRFSAERPKGSFSTLEIQRTEQGDSAMYLCASSPGQTPSNEQFFGPGTRLTVL.

This chain uses TRBV29-1 with TRBJ1-1; 10 bases are a match to TRBD1. This CDR3 comprises 12 residues. The V segment lost 7 bases and the J segment 11 bases; nucleotides outside the gene matches: 10. CDR1 is SQVTM and CDR2 is ANQGSEA in the germline V gene. The CDR3 loop reads CSAKTGGVDAFF. CDR3 in DNA: TGCAGCGCCAAGACAGGGGGCGTTGACGCTTTCTTT.

The chain links TRBV6-6 to TRBJ1-5; possibly TRBD1 for D (5 bases). Germline V lookup: CDR1 MNHNY, CDR2 SVGAGI (reference sequence). The length of the CDR3 is 13 residues. With 6 bases removed from V and 2 bases from J, the gap between germline ends came to 8 bases. The CDR3 region is CASRTDGNQPQHF. The DNA of the CDR3 is TGTGCCAGCAGGACAGATGGCAATCAGCCCCAGCATTTT.

The rearrangement uses TRBV5-4 and TRBJ1-1, with D perhaps TRBD1 (6 bases). This CDR3 spans 14 amino acids. Trimming shortened V by 1 base and J by 1 base, and 8 bases separated the two germline ends. Per germline, CDR1 SGHNT and CDR2 YYREEE (reference sequence). The CDR3 DNA reads as TGTGCCAGCAGCTTGACGACAGGGAACACTGAAGCTTTCTTT. It specifies CASSLTTGNTEAFF.

This clone came up a few times. The chain is built from TRBV7-9 and TRBJ1-2; possibly TRBD1 for D (5 bases). The CDR3 contains 15 residues. V was clipped by 1 base and J by 8 bases, with 17 bases between them. Germline V lookup: CDR1 SEHNR, CDR2 FQNEAQ (reference sequence). The CDR3 loop is CASSLVWGGSRGYTF. CDR3 sequence (DNA): TGTGCCAGCAGCTTAGTATGGGGCGGATCTAGAGGCTACACCTTC.

This clone was seen a handful of times. V usage is TRBV6-1 and J usage is TRBJ2-7; D gene uncertain. Trimming removed 7 bases from V and 2 bases from J, with 9 bases in between. The CDR3 runs to 12 residues. CDR1 MNHNS and CDR2 SASEGT come from the germline V gene. The CDR3: CASTDGAYEQYF. The CDR3 coding sequence is TGTGCCAGCACCGACGGAGCCTACGAGCAGTACTTC.

The chain uses TRBV4-3 and TRBJ2-5; 15 bases match TRBD2. In germline, CDR1 is LGHNA, CDR2 YSLEER. This CDR3 is 17 amino acids long. V gave up 1 base and J gave up 5 bases; unmatched junction bases: 5. The CDR3: CASSQAGLAGGQETQYF. The CDR3, as DNA: TGCGCCAGCAGCCAAGCCGGACTAGCGGGGGGGCAGGAGACCCAGTACTTC.

The J gene is TRBJ2-3, the V gene TRBV6-6; D perhaps matches TRBD1 (6 bases). The CDR3 sequence is 15 residues long. The V end was cut by 5 bases, the J end by 3 bases, with 15 bases between. The germline V gene encodes CDR1 MNHNY and CDR2 SVGAGI (reference sequence). The CDR3 coding sequence is TGTGCCAGCAGTAAACAGGGAATGGGTACAGATACGCAGTATTTT. As protein: CASSKQGMGTDTQYF.

The rearrangement joins TRBV10-2 to TRBJ1-6; D remains ambiguous. Germline CDR1 is WSHSY and CDR2 is SAAADI. This CDR3 has 11 amino acids. Trimming cost V 2 bases and J 10 bases, with 3 bases left between them. CDR3 sequence (DNA): TGCGCCAGCAGTGAGGCGTCACCCCTCCACTTT. Protein: CASSEASPLHF.

Regarding this clone: The germline gene is not matched at one end of the junction; a read error may be the cause. The V call is TRBV7-7, the J call TRBJ2-5, with 8 bases lining up with TRBD1. The CDR3 covers 19 residues. Germline CDR1 is SSHAT and CDR2 is FNYEAQ (reference sequence). For the CDR3, the DNA is TGTGCTAGCAGTTCAACCCCTTTCGGGACAGGACCGCTCTGGGAGACCCAGTACTTC. Its protein product is CASSSTPFGTGPLWETQYF.

This clone was detected only once. The chain links TRBV2 to TRBJ2-7, with D uncertain. This CDR3 is 14 amino acids long. The V gene's germline CDR1 is SNHLY and CDR2 FYNNEI. The ends were cut back, 4 bases at V and 2 bases at J, with 12 bases in the middle. CDR3 sequence: CASSGQAGPYEQYF. CDR3 nucleotide sequence: TGTGCCAGCAGTGGGCAGGCCGGTCCCTACGAGCAGTACTTC.

The rearrangement links TRBV2 to TRBJ2-6, with TRBD1 matching 10 bases. The length of the CDR3 is 16 residues. CDR1 is SNHLY, CDR2 FYNNEI, per germline. V trimming: 8 bases; J trimming: 2 bases; junction bases outside the gene matches: 6. The CDR3 DNA is TGTGCCAGCGGGAGACAGGGGGCGCCTGGGGCCAACGTCCTGACTTTC. Translation: CASGRQGAPGANVLTF.

The chain employs TRBV2 and TRBJ2-1; TRBD2 might be the D (5 bases). The V gene's germline CDR1 is SNHLY and CDR2 FYNNEI. Trimming pared 5 bases from V and 9 bases from J, leaving 14 bases between. CDR3 size: 13 residues. CDR3 in amino acids: CASSSALRAEQFF. CDR3 DNA: TGTGCCAGCAGTTCTGCACTGCGGGCTGAGCAGTTCTTC.

This chain links TRBV2 with TRBJ2-5; D gene ambiguous. Trimming stripped 7 bases from V and 0 bases from J, with 6 bases between. Germline V CDR1 and CDR2: SNHLY, FYNNEI. The CDR3 is made up of 12 amino acids. CDR3 sequence reads: CASTVYQETQYF. In nucleotides, the CDR3 is TGTGCCAGCACAGTGTACCAAGAGACCCAGTACTTC.

The V and J genes are TRBV7-9 and TRBJ2-1, with TRBD1 matching over 11 bases. CDR3 length: 16 residues. V lost 2 bases, J lost 4 bases, and 4 bases stayed unmatched. Per the germline V gene, CDR1 is SEHNR and CDR2 is FQNEAQ (reference sequence). In DNA, the CDR3 is TGTGCCAGCAGCTTAAGGGGACAGGGGGTTTACAATGAGCAGTTCTTC. Protein sequence: CASSLRGQGVYNEQFF.

This clone was found a few times. V and J are TRBV6-1 and TRBJ1-2, with D possibly TRBD1 on 6 matching bases. Per germline, CDR1 MNHNS and CDR2 SASEGT. V was cut by 4 bases and J by 9 bases, with 12 bases left in between. The CDR3 has 12 amino acids. CDR3: CASSAQGTRYTF. CDR3 sequence (DNA): TGTGCCAGCAGTGCACAGGGTACGCGCTACACCTTC.